Given below is one T cell receptor beta chain in context. Antigen unknown. The CDR3 has 15 residues. CDR1 and CDR2 (germline): MGHRA, YSYEKL. The V end lost 2 bases, the J end lost 8 bases, and 13 bases lay between the germline ends. Primers for the PCR totalled 60 Vbeta and 13 Jbeta. Clones were read by immunoSEQ multiplex PCR, and TCRdb kept only the in-frame ones, dropping some. This sample has roughly 130,000 clones, with about 74% found just once. This sample was included in a study of cytomegalovirus exposure and HLA in healthy donors. General study points: Sequencing likely caused a cluster of highly shared sequence variants. In an earlier analysis, in 620 or so donors, most V segments appeared productive either ~87% or ~30% of the time.

The rearrangement uses TRBV4-1 and TRBJ1-6; a weak D match, TRBD1 (5 bases). This sequence originates from a woman between 45 and 65 years old in good health and CMV-seropositive. The sample comprised PBMCs. Here the CDR3 reads CASSQPTDSDSPLHF. In DNA, the CDR3 is TGCGCCAGCAGCCAACCGACAGACTCCGATTCACCCCTCCACTTT.